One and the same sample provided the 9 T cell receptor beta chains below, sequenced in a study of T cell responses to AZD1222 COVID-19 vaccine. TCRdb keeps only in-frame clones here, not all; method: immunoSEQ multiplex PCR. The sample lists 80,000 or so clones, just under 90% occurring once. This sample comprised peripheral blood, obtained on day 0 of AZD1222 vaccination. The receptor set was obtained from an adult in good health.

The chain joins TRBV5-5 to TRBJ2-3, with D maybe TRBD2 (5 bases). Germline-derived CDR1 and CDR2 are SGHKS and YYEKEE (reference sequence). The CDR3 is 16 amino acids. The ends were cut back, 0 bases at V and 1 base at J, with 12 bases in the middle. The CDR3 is CASSLGGPVRTDTQYF. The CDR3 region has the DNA TGTGCCAGCAGCTTGGGCGGGCCGGTCCGCACAGATACGCAGTATTTT.

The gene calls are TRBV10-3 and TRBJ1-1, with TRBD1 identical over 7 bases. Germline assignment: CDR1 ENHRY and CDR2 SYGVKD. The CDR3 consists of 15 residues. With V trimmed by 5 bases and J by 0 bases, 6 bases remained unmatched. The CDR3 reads CAISQGGMVNTEAFF. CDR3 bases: TGTGCCATCAGTCAAGGGGGCATGGTGAACACTGAAGCTTTCTTT.

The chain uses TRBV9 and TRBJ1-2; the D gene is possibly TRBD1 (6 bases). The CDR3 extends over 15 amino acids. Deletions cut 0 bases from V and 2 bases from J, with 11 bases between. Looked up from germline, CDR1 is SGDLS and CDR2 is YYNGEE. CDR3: CASSVGPGENYGYTF. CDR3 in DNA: TGTGCCAGCAGCGTAGGTCCAGGGGAAAACTATGGCTACACCTTC. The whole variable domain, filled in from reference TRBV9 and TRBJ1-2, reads DSGVTQTPKHLITATGQRVTLRCSPRSGDLSVYWYQQSLDQGLQFLIQYYNGEERAKGNILERFSAQQFPDLHSELNLSSLELGDSALYFCASSVGPGENYGYTFGSGTRLTVV.

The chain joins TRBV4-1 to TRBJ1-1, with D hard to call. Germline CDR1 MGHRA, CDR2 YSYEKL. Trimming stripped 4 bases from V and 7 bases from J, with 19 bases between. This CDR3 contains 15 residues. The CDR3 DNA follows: TGCGCCAGCAGCCGCGAAGTCACAGACCAAAATGAAGCTTTCTTT. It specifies CASSREVTDQNEAFF.

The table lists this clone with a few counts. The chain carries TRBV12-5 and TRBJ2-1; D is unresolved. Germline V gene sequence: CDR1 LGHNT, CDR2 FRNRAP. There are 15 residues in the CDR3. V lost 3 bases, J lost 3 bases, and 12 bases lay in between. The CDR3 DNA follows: TGTGCTAGTGGTTTCCAATACCCCCTCTACAATGAGCAGTTCTTC. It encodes CASGFQYPLYNEQFF.

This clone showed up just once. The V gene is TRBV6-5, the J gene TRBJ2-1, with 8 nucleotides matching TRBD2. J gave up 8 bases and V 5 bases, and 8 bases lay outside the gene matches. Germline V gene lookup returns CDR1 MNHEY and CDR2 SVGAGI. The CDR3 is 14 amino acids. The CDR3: CASSRRGGFDEQFF. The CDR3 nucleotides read TGTGCCAGCAGTCGTCGGGGGGGCTTTGATGAGCAGTTCTTC.

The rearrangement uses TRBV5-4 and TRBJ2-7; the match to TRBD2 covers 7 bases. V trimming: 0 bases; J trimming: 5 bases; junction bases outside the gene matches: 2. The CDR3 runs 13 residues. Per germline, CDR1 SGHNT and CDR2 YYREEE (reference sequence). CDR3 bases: TGTGCCAGCAGCTTGGCGGGAGGCGACGAGCAGTACTTC. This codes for CASSLAGGDEQYF. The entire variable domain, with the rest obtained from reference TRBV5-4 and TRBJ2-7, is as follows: ETGVTQSPTHLIKTRGQQVTLRCSSQSGHNTVSWYQQALGQGPQFIFQYYREEENGRGNFPPRFSGLQFPNYSSELNVNALELDDSALYLCASSLAGGDEQYFGPGTRLTVT.

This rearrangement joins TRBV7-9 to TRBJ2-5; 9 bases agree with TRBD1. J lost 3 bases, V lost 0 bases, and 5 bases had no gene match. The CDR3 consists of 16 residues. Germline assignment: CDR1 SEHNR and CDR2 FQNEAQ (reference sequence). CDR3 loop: CASSLAGTGWKETQYF. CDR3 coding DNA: TGTGCCAGCAGCTTAGCTGGGACAGGGTGGAAAGAGACCCAGTACTTC. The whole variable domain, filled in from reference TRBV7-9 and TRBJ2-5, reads DTGVSQNPRHKITKRGQNVTFRCDPISEHNRLYWYRQTLGQGPEFLTYFQNEAQLEKSRLLSDRFSAERPKGSFSTLEIQRTEQGDSAMYLCASSLAGTGWKETQYFGPGTRLLVL.

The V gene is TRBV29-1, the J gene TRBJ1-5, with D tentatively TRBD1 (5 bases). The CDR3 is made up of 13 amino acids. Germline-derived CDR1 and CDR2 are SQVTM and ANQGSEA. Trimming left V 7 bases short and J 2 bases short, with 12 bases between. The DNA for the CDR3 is TGCAGCGCCGGGGCGGGGGGCAATCAGCCCCAGCATTTT. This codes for CSAGAGGNQPQHF.